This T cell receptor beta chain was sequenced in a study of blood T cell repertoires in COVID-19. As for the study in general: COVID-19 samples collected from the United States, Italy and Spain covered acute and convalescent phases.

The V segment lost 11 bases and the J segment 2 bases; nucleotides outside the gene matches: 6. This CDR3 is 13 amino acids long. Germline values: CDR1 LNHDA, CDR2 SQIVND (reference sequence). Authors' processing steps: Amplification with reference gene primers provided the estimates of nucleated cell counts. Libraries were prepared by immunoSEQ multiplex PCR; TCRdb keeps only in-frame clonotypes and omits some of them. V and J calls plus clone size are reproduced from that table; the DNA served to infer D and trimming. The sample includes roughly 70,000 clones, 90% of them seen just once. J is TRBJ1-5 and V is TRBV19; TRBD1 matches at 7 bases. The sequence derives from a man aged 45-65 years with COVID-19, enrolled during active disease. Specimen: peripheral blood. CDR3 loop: CAASTGRNQPQHF. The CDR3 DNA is TGTGCCGCTTCGACAGGGCGCAATCAGCCCCAGCATTTT.